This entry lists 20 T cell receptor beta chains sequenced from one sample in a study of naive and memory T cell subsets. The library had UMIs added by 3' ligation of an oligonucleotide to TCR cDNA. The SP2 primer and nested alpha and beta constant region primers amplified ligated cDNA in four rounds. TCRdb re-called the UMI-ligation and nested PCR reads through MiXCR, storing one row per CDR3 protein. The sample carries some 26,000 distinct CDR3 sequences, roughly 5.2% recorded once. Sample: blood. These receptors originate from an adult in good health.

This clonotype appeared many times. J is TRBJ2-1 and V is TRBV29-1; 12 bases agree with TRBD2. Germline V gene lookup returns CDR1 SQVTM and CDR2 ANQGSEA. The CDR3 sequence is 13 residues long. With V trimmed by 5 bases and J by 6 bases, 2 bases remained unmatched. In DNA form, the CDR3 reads TGCAGCGTTAGGACTAGCGGGACCAATGAGCAGTTCTTC. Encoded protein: CSVRTSGTNEQFF.

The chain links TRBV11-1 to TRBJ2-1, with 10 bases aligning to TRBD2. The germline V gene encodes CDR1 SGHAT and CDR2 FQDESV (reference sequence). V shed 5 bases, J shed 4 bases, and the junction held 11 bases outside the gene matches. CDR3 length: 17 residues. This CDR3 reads CASSVVIAGGFYNEQFF. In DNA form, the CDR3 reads TGTGCCAGCAGCGTAGTAATAGCGGGAGGTTTTTACAATGAGCAGTTCTTC.

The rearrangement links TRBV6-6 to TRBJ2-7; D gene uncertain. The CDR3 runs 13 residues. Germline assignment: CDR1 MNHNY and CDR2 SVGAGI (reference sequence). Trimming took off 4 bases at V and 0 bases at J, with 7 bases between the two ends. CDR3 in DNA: TGTGCCAGCAGTTCTAGGTTCTCCTACGAGCAGTACTTC. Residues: CASSSRFSYEQYF.

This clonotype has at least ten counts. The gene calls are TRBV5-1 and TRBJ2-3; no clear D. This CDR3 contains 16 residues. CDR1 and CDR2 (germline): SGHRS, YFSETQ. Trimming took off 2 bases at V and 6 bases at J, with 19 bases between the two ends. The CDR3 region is CASSLGGRSELDTQYF. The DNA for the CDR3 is TGCGCCAGCAGCTTAGGTGGCAGATCGGAGTTGGATACGCAGTATTTT.

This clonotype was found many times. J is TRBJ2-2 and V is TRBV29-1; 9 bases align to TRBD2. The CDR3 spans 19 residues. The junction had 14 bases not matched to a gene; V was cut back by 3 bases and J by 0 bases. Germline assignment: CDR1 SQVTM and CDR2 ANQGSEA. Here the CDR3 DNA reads TGCAGCGTTGATACCGCGGGGACTAGCTCAAATTCGAACACCGGGGAGCTGTTTTTT. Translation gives CSVDTAGTSSNSNTGELFF.

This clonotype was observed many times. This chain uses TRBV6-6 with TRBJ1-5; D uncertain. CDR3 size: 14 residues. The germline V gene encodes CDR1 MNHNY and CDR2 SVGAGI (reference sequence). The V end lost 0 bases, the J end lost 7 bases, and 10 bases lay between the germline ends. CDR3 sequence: CASSYSMQEQPQHF. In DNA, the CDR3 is TGTGCCAGCAGTTACTCGATGCAGGAGCAGCCCCAGCATTTT.

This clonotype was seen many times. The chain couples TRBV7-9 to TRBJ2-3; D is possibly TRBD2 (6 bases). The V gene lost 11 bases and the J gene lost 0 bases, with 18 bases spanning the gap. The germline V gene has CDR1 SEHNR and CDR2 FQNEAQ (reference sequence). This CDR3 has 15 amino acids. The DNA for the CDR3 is TGTGCCGTTAGACCCCTAGGAGGGAGCACAGATACGCAGTATTTT. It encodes CAVRPLGGSTDTQYF.

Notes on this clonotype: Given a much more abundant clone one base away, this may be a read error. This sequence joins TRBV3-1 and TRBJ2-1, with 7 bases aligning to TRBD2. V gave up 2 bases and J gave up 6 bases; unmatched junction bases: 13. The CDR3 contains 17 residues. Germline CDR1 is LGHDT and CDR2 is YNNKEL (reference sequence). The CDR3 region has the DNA TGTGCCAGCAGCCAACTCCACGGGGACTACCCACCCAATGAGCAGTTCTTC. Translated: CASSQLHGDYPPNEQFF.

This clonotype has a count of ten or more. CDR3 amino acids: CASSIIGGQTQYF. The DNA for the CDR3 is TGTGCCAGTAGTATTATAGGGGGACAGACCCAGTACTTC. V and J are TRBV19 and TRBJ2-5; D perhaps matches TRBD1 (6 bases). The germline gives CDR1 LNHDA, CDR2 SQIVND (reference sequence). The CDR3 has 13 residues. V was shortened by 3 bases and J by 6 bases, with 11 bases between the two germline ends.

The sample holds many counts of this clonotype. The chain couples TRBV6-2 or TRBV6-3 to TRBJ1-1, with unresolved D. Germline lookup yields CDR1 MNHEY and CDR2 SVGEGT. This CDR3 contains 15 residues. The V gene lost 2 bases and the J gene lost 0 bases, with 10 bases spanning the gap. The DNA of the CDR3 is TGTGCCAGCAGTTACCCGGGAGCCATGAACACTGAAGCTTTCTTT. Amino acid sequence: CASSYPGAMNTEAFF.

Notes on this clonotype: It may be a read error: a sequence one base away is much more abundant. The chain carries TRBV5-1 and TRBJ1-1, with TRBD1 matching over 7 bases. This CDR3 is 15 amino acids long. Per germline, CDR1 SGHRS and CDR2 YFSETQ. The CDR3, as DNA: TGCGCCAGCAGCTTGGAAGGGGGCGTGGGCACTGAAGCTATCTTT. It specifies CASSLEGGVGTEAIF.

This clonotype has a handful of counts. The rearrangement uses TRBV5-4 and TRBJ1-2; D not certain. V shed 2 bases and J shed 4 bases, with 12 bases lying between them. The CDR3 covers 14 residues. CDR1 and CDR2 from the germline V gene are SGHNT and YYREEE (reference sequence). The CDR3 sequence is CASSFGGEVYGYTF. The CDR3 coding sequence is TGTGCCAGCAGCTTCGGCGGTGAGGTCTATGGCTACACCTTC.

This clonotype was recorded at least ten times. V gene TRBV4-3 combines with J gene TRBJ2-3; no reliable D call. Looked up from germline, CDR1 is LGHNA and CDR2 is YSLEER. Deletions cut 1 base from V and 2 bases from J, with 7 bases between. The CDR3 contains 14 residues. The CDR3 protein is CASSQGTLTDTQYF. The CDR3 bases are TGCGCCAGCAGCCAAGGAACTCTCACAGATACGCAGTATTTT.

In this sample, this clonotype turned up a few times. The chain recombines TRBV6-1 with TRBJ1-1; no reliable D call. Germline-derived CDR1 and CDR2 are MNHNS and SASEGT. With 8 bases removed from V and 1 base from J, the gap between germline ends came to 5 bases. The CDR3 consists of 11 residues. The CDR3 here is CASAQNTEAFF. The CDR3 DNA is TGTGCCAGCGCCCAGAACACTGAAGCTTTCTTT.

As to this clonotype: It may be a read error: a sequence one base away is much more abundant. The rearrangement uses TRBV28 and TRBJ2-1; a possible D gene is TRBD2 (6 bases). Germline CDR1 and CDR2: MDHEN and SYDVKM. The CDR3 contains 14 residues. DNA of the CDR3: TGTGCCAGCAGTTCGCCGGGAGTCGTTAATGAGCAGCTCTTC. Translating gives CASSSPGVVNEQLF.

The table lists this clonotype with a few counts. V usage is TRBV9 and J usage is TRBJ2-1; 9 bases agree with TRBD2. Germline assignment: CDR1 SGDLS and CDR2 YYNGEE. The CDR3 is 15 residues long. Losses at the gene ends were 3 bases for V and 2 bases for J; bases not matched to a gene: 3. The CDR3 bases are TGTGCCAGCAGCGCCAGACTAGCGGCCTACAATGAGCAGTTCTTC. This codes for CASSARLAAYNEQFF.

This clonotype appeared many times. CDR3 region: CASRDSAGYEQFF. CDR3 bases: TGTGCCAGCAGGGATTCTGCGGGGTATGAGCAGTTCTTC. The chain combines TRBV6-2 or TRBV6-3 with TRBJ2-1, with D possibly TRBD2 on 6 matching bases. Germline CDR1 reads MNHEY; CDR2 reads SVGEGT. The CDR3 totals 13 residues. Trimming took off 6 bases at V and 8 bases at J, with 14 bases between the two ends.

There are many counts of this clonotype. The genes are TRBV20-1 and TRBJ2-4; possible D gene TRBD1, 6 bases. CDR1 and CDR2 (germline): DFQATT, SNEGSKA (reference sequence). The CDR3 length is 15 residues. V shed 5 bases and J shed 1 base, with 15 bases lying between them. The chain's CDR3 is CSAYRTGMAKNIQYF. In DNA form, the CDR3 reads TGCAGTGCTTATAGAACAGGGATGGCCAAAAACATTCAGTACTTC.

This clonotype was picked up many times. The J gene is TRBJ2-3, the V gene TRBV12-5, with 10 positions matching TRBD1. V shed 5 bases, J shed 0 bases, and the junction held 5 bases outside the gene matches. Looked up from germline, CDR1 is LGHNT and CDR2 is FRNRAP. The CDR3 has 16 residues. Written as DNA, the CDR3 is TGTGCTAGTGGTCCCGGGACAGGGGCGAGCACAGATACGCAGTATTTT. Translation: CASGPGTGASTDTQYF.

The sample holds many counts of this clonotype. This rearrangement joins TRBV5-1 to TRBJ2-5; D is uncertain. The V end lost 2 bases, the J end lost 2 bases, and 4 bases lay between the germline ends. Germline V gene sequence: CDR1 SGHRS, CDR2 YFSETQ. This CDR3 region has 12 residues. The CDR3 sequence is CASSFDQETQYF. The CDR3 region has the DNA TGCGCCAGCAGCTTTGATCAAGAGACCCAGTACTTC.